This note documents a single T cell receptor (beta chain) sequence. What it binds is not known. CDR1 is MNHNS and CDR2 is SASEGT in the germline V gene. CDR3 length: 13 amino acids. The ends lost 7 bases at V and 6 bases at J; junction bases unmatched: 5. This entry comes from a study of cytomegalovirus exposure and HLA in healthy donors. Profiling relied on immunoSEQ multiplex PCR, and the TCRdb table lists in-frame clones only, not all of them. The table includes around 150,000 clones, roughly 91% detected once. The donors were members of the validation cohort comprising about 130 subjects, separate from the roughly 640-subject first cohort. Study results and caveats: The study recorded 150 to 200 TCR beta chains that were cytomegalovirus-associated. Among the CMV-associated chains, a few were confirmed in vitro as specific for CMV antigens.

V is TRBV6-1 and J is TRBJ2-2; 7 nucleotides align to TRBD2. The source of this sequence is a man aged 18-30 years in good health and CMV-seronegative. Sequenced sample: PBMCs. The CDR3 DNA follows: TGTGCCAGCACCCAGGGAGGGGCCGGGGAGCTGTTTTTT. Translation gives CASTQGGAGELFF.